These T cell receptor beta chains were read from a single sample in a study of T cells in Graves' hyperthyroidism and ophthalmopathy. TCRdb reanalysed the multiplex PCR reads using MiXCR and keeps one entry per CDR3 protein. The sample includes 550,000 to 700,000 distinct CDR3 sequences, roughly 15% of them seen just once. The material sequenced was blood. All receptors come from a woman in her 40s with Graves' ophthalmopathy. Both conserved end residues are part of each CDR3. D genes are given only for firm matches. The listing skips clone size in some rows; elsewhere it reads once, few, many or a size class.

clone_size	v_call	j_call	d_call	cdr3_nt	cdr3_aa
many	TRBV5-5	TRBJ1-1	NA	TGTGCCAGCAGCTTGGATTTGGGGAACATGAACACTGAAGCTTTCTTT	CASSLDLGNMNTEAFF
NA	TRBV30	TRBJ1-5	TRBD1	TGTGCCTTTAGCTTCCCCCGGACAGGGGGCATTCAGCCCCAGCATTTT	CAFSFPRTGGIQPQHF
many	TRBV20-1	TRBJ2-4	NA	TGCAGTGCTTCTATTCTAGGGACCAAAAACATTCAGTACTTC	CSASILGTKNIQYF
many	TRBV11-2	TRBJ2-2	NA	TGTGCCAGCAGCTTAACTAGGGAAGGTTTACTGAACACCGGGGAGCTGTTTTTT	CASSLTREGLLNTGELFF
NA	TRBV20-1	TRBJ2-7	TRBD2	TGCAGTGCTAGAGAAGCGGGACTAGGCGGCGAGCAGTACTTC	CSAREAGLGGEQYF
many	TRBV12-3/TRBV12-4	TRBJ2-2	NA	TGTGCCAGCAGAATACAGGGGGGGACCGGGGAGCTGTTTTTT	CASRIQGGTGELFF
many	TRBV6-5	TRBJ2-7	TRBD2	TGTGCCAGCAGACAGGGTATGAGACTAGCGGTTACCTACGAGCAGTACTTC	CASRQGMRLAVTYEQYF
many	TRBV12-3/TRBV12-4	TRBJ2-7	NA	TGTGCCAGCAGTTTACACGTTCCCTACGAGCAGTACTTC	CASSLHVPYEQYF
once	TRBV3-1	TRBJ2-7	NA	TGTGCCAGCAGCCTCGGTGGGGGGTACTCCTACGAGCAGTACTTC	CASSLGGGYSYEQYF
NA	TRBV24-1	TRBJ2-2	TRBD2	TGTGCCACCAGTGATCCCAACAGGAGACCGGGACTAGCGGGAGGCGGGACCGGGGAGCTGTTTTTT	CATSDPNRRPGLAGGGTGELFF
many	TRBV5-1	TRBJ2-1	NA	TGCGCCAGCAGCCCCGGGACTGCTACAAATGAGCAGTTCTTC	CASSPGTATNEQFF
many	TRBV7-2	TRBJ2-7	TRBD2	TGTGCCAGCAGCCGGGAACTAGCGGCCTCCTACGAGCAGTACTTC	CASSRELAASYEQYF
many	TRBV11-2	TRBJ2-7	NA	TGTGCCAGCAGCCTCCCGAATGGGGAGCAGTACTTC	CASSLPNGEQYF
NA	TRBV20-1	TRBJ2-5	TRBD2	TGCAGTGCTAGGTCGACTAGCGGGGGTCAAGAGACCCAGTACTTC	CSARSTSGGQETQYF
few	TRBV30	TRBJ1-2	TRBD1	TGTGCCTGGTCCCCGACAGGGGCCTTCTATGGCTACACCTTC	CAWSPTGAFYGYTF
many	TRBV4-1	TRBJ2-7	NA	TGCGCCAGCAGCCAAGAATCCCGGGTCAGCTCCTACGAGCAGTACTTC	CASSQESRVSSYEQYF
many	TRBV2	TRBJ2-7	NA	TGTGCCAGCAGTGCCACCAGACTCCGCTCCTACGAGCAGTACTTC	CASSATRLRSYEQYF
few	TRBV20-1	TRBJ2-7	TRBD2	TGCAGTGCTAGACCCGGGGGGACTAGCGGGAGGGGCTACGAGCAGTACTTC	CSARPGGTSGRGYEQYF
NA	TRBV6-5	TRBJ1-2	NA	TGTGCCAGCAGTTACGATGCGGGGTCCTATGGCTACACCTTC	CASSYDAGSYGYTF
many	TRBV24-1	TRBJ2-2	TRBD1	TGTGCCACCAGTGATTTCAGGGACAGGGTCACCGGGGAGCTGTTTTTT	CATSDFRDRVTGELFF
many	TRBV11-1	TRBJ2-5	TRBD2	TGTGCCAGCAGCCCGGGGACTAGCGGGATGGAGACCCAGTACTTC	CASSPGTSGMETQYF
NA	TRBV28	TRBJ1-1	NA	TGTGCCAGCAGTTTAATTTATGTCGGACAGTTCATGAACACTGAAGCTTTCTTT	CASSLIYVGQFMNTEAFF
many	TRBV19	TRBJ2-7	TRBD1	TGTGCCAGTAGTACCATTCCGGGACAGGGGGCGTACGAGCAGTACTTC	CASSTIPGQGAYEQYF
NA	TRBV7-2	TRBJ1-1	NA	TGTGCCAGCAGCCAAACAGGGCTCGACTCTGAAGCTTTCTTT	CASSQTGLDSEAFF
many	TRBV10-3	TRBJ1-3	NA	TGTGCCATCATTAGCGGGGATCGAAGCGGAAACACCATATATTTT	CAIISGDRSGNTIYF
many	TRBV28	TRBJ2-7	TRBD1	TGTGCCAGCAGTACCGCCGGGACAGAATACGAGCAGTACTTC	CASSTAGTEYEQYF
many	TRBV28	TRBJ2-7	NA	TGTGCCAGCAGTTTAGCCCCCGCCGAGCAGTACTTC	CASSLAPAEQYF
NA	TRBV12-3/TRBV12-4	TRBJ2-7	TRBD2	TGTGCCAGCCGGGAGGACTCCTACGAGCAGTACTTC	CASREDSYEQYF
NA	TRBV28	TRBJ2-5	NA	TGTGCCAGCAGCGGAGGTGGGGAGTCACAAGAGACCCAGTACTTC	CASSGGGESQETQYF
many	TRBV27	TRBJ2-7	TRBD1	TGTGCCAGCAGTTTCTTCGCAGGGGGACACGAGCAGTACTTC	CASSFFAGGHEQYF
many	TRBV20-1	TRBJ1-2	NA	TGCAGTGCTACGAGTCAGGGATTGGAAGGCTACACCTTC	CSATSQGLEGYTF
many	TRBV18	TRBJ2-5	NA	TGTGCCAGCTCACCAACATTTGGGGAGACCCAGTACTTC	CASSPTFGETQYF
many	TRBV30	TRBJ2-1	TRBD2	TGTGCCTGGAGCCCGGGACTAGCGGGAGGGAATGAGCAGTTCTTC	CAWSPGLAGGNEQFF
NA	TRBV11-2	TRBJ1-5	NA	TGTGCCAGCAGCTTAGATAGGGGGGCCCATCAGCCCCAGCATTTT	CASSLDRGAHQPQHF
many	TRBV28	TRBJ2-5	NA	TGTGCCAGCAGTTTAGGAACCATTCGAGAGACCCAGTACTTC	CASSLGTIRETQYF
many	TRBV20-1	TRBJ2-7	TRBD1	TGCAGTGCCCTAGAGACAGGGGCAGTCTCCTACGAGCAGTACTTC	CSALETGAVSYEQYF
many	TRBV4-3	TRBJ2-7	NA	TGCGCCAGCAGCCAAGATCGGGGATCCGAGCAGTACTTC	CASSQDRGSEQYF
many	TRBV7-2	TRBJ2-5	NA	TGTGCCAGCAGCTTTAGAGAGACCCAGTACTTC	CASSFRETQYF
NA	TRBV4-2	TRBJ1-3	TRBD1	TGTGCCAGCAGCCAACCTCGGACAGGGGCTTACTCTGGAAACACCATATATTTT	CASSQPRTGAYSGNTIYF
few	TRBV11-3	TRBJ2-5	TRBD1	TGTGCCAGCAGTTCTGCAGGGGGCTTGCAAGAGACCCAGTACTTC	CASSSAGGLQETQYF
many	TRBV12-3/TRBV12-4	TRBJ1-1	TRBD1	TGTGCCAGCGGACAGGGGGGAAGGGGCACTGAAGCTTTCTTT	CASGQGGRGTEAFF
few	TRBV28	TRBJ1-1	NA	TGTGCCAGCAGTTTCCCTACAGAAAACACTGAAGCTTTCTTT	CASSFPTENTEAFF
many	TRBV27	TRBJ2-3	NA	TGTGCCAGTAACAGGGGAGGTACAGATACGCAGTATTTT	CASNRGGTDTQYF
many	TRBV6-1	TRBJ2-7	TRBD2	TGTGCCAGCAGGGGAGGGGCCTACGAGCAGTACTTC	CASRGGAYEQYF
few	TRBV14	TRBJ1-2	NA	TGTGCCAGCAGCCAATATTCGAACTATGGCTACACCTTC	CASSQYSNYGYTF
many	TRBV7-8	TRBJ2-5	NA	TGTGCCAGCAAAAGAGCGGACCTGGCGGAGACCCAGTACTTC	CASKRADLAETQYF
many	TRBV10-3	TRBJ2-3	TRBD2	TGTGCCATCGGGGAGCGGGAGGTTGATACGCAGTATTTT	CAIGEREVDTQYF
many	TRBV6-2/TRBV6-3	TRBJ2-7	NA	TGTGCCAGCAGCGCTCCCGGGACTTGGGCCTACGAGCAGTACTTC	CASSAPGTWAYEQYF
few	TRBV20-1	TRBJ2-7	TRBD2	TGCAGTGCTAGAGCCACGACCGGCGGGACTAGTATCTACGAGCAGTACTTC	CSARATTGGTSIYEQYF
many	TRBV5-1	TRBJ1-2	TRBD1	TGCGCCAGCAGCCGGCCCGGGACAGATGAAGGCTACACCTTC	CASSRPGTDEGYTF
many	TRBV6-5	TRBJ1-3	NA	TGTGCCAGCAGGCGACAGTTCTCTGGAAACACCATATATTTT	CASRRQFSGNTIYF
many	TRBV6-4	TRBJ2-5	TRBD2	TGTGCCAGCAGTGTGCACGGACTAGCGGGAGGGAAAGAGACCCAGTACTTC	CASSVHGLAGGKETQYF
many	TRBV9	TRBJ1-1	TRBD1	TGTGCCAGCAGTCGGACAGGGGTACCCAACACTGAAGCTTTCTTT	CASSRTGVPNTEAFF
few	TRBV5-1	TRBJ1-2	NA	TGCGCCAGCAGGTTTCGACCAGGGGAAGGCTACACCTTC	CASRFRPGEGYTF